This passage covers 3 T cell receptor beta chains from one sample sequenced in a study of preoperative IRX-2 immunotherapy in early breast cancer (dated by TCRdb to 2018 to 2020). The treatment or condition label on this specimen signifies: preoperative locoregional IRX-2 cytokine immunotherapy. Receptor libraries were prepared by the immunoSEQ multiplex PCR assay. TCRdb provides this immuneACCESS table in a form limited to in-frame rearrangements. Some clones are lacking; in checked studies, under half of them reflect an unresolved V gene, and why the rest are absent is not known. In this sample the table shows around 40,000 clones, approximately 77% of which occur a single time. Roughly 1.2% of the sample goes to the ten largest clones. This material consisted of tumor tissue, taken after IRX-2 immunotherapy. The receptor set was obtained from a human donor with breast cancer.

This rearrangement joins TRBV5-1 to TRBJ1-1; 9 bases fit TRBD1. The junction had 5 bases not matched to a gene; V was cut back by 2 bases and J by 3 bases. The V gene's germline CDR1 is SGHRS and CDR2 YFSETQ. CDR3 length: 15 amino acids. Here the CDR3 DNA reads TGCGCCAGCAGCTTACAGGGGGCTCGGGACACTGAAGCTTTCTTT. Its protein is CASSLQGARDTEAFF. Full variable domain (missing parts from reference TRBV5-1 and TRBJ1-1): KAGVTQTPRYLIKTRGQQVTLSCSPISGHRSVSWYQQTPGQGLQFLFEYFSETQRNKGNFPGRFSGRQFSNSRSEMNVSTLELGDSALYLCASSLQGARDTEAFFGQGTRLTVV.

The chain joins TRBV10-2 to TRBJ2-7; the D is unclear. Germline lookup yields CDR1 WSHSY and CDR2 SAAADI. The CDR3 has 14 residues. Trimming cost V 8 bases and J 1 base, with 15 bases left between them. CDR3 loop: CASQAPGRSYEQYF. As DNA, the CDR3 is TGCGCCAGCCAAGCTCCAGGACGATCCTACGAGCAGTACTTC.

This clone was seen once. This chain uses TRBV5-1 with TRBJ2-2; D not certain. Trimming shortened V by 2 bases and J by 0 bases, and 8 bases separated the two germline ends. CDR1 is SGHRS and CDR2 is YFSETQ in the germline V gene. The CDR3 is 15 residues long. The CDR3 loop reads CASSFSDPNTGELFF. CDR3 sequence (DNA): TGCGCCAGCAGCTTTTCAGACCCGAACACCGGGGAGCTGTTTTTT.